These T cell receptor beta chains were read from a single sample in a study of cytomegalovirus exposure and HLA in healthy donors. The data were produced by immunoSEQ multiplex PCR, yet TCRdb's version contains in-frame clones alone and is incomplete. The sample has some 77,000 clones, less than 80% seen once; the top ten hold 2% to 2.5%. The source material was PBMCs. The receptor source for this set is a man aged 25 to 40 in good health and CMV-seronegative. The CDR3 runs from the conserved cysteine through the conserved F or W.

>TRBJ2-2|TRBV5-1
CPSSLGQWNTGELFF
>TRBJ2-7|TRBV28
CASSSRLEYEQYF
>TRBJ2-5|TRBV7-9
CASSLVPGIQETQYF
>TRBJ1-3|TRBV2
CASKASGNTIYF
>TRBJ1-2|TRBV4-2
CASSPQTGGNGYTF
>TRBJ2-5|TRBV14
CASSQEVVGTQYF
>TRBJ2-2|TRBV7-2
CASSFSLGSTGELFF
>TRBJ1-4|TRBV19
CARRGSAEKLFF
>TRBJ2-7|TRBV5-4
CASSFFGVRNEQYF
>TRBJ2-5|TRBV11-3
CASGQGDLETQYF
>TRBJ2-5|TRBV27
CATRLGGGLTQYF
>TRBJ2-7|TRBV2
CASSAGLVLYEQYF
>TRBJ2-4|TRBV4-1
CASSQELQGMGIQYF
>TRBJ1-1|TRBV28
CASSSGPEAFF
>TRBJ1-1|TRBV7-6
CASSLKQLGVNTEAFF
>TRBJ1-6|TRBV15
CATRTGGGDSPLHF
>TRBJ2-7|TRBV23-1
CASSQSSRLPYLYEQYF
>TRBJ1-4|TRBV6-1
CASSERLGTPNEKLFF
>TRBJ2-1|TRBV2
CASSEQGNLGNEQFF
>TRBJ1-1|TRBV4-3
CASSQVASTEAFF
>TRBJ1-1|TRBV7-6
CASSEQGIGTEAFF
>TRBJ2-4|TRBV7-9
CASSLAGGNIQYF
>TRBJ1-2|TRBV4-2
CASSQVGAEGYTF
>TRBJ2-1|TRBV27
CASSPLAGGPRGEQFF
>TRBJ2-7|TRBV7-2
CASSLGTYEQYF
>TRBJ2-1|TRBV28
CASSWGRNEQFF
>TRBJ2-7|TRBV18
CASSIQDRGRWGYEQYF
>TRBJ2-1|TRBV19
CASSSLAGGDSYNEQFF
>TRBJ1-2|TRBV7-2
CASSSSGQSYGYTF
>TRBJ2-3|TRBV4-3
CASSQEESNGTSGRFNTDTQYF
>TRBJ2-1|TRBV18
CASSKTGTGLLYNEQFF
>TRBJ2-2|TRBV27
CASSRGLGLAGDQGELFF
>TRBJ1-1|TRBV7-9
CASSFTGAGNTEAFF
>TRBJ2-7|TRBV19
CASSPGRVTYEQYF
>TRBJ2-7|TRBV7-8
CASSLAEFISQAHAYEQYF
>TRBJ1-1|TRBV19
CASSIPQGNTEAFF
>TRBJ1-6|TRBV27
CASSAQVQGPRGSPLHF
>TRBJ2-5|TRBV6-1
CASRKGLAGETQYF